Listed below are T cell receptor beta chains from one sample, sequenced in a study of blood T cell repertoires in COVID-19. Libraries were prepared by immunoSEQ multiplex PCR; TCRdb keeps only in-frame clonotypes and omits some of them. The sample lists about 62,000 clones, around 80% occurring once. The sample was peripheral blood. These receptors originate from a woman older than 75 with active or convalescent COVID-19. CDR3s include the opening cysteine and the closing phenylalanine or tryptophan. D genes are given only for firm matches. The size entry is marked missing in some rows and otherwise reads once, few, many or a size class.

j_call clone_size d_call v_call cdr3_nt cdr3_aa
TRBJ2-5 . TRBD1 TRBV6-5 TGTGCCAGCAGCGCCGGGACAGGTTGGTCAGAGACCCAGTACTTC CASSAGTGWSETQYF
TRBJ1-6 . . TRBV25-1 TGTGCCAGCAGACAGGGCGGGAATTCACCCCTCCACTTT CASRQGGNSPLHF
TRBJ1-6 once . TRBV5-1 TGCGCCAGCAGCCGGGACATCTCTTCACCCCTCCACTTT CASSRDISSPLHF
TRBJ1-2 . TRBD1 TRBV7-8 TGTGCCAGCAGCGTGACAGGGGGAGCTATTAACTATGGCTACACCTTC CASSVTGGAINYGYTF
TRBJ1-6 . . TRBV11-2 TGTGCCAGCAGCTTAGGTCAGGGGTATAATTCACCCCTCCACTTT CASSLGQGYNSPLHF
TRBJ1-2 . . TRBV9 TGTGCCAGCAGCGGAGTTTTCAGGGACAACAACTATGGCTACACCTTC CASSGVFRDNNYGYTF
TRBJ2-2 . TRBD2 TRBV7-3 TGTGCCAGCAGCCCCGGGGGGGCGGGCACCGGGGAGCTGTTTTTT CASSPGGAGTGELFF
TRBJ1-1 . TRBD1 TRBV6-5 TGTGCCAGCACCACGGGGGACAGGGTAACTATCGCTTTCTTT CASTTGDRVTIAFF
TRBJ2-3 few . TRBV11-3 TGTGCCAGCAGCTTTCGGGCAGATACGCAGTATTTT CASSFRADTQYF
TRBJ1-2 . . TRBV6-5 TGTGCCAGCAGGAAGGACAGCTCGTTTGGCTACACCTTC CASRKDSSFGYTF
TRBJ2-3 . . TRBV27 TGTGCCAGCAGTTTGATCGCGAGGCACGAGAGCACAGATACGCAGTATTTT CASSLIARHESTDTQYF
TRBJ1-2 . . TRBV28 TGTGCCAGCAGTTCGCTCGGTACTAACTATGGCTACACCTTC CASSSLGTNYGYTF
TRBJ1-2 . . TRBV5-1 TGCGCCAGCAGGGACCCGGACGGGGACTATGGCTACACCTTC CASRDPDGDYGYTF
TRBJ2-5 . . TRBV7-9 TGTGCCAGCAGCTTAAACGGGGGCCAAGAGACCCAGTACTTC CASSLNGGQETQYF
TRBJ1-5 . TRBD1 TRBV6-5 TGTGCCAGCAGTTATGGGACAGGGGGCAATCAGCCCCAGCATTTT CASSYGTGGNQPQHF
TRBJ1-1 . . TRBV5-1 TGCGCCAGCAGTAGTGTTGGGGGCCGAAGTGAAGCTTTCTTT CASSSVGGRSEAFF
TRBJ2-3 . . TRBV10-3 TGTGCCATCACTGGCACAGATACGCAGTATTTT CAITGTDTQYF
TRBJ1-2 . . TRBV2 TGTGCCAGCAGTGGACATTACCCCTACACCTTC CASSGHYPYTF
TRBJ2-6 once . TRBV5-4 TGTGCCAGCAGCTTGGACAGCTCTGGGGCCAACGTCCTGACTTTC CASSLDSSGANVLTF
TRBJ1-2 . . TRBV6-5 TGTGCCAGCATCTCCCGGGGGGGCAATGGCTACACCTTC CASISRGGNGYTF
TRBJ1-2 . TRBD1 TRBV2 TGTGCCAGCAGTGCTGGACAGGGGCCGTATGGCTACACCTTC CASSAGQGPYGYTF
TRBJ2-1 . TRBD2 TRBV9 TGTGCCAGCAGCGTAGACGCGGGGGGGTACAATGAGCAGTTCTTC CASSVDAGGYNEQFF
TRBJ1-3 . . TRBV4-2 TGTGCCAGCAGCCAAGTTATGGGCCGCGGAAACACCATATATTTT CASSQVMGRGNTIYF
TRBJ2-5 . . TRBV7-3 TGTGCCAGCAGCCTCGGGAGTAGGGACCAAGAGACCCAGTACTTC CASSLGSRDQETQYF
TRBJ2-7 . TRBD1 TRBV5-1 TGCGCCAGCAGCACAATGGACAGGGGGCGATCCTACGAGCAGTACTTC CASSTMDRGRSYEQYF
TRBJ2-7 . . TRBV10-3 TGTGCCATCAGTGAGGGACAATCGTACGAGCAGTACTTC CAISEGQSYEQYF